Each of the 18 T cell receptor beta chains below was sequenced from the same sample in a study of cytomegalovirus exposure and HLA in healthy donors. PCR used 60 Vbeta primers and 13 Jbeta primers. Produced via immunoSEQ multiplex PCR; TCRdb's table is partial and in-frame only. The table lists 95,000 to 150,000 clones, 70% to 80% of them singletons, with 2.5% to 3% in the top ten. Sequencing used PBMCs. The source of these receptors is a woman in her 40s in good health and CMV-seropositive.

This chain links TRBV13 with TRBJ2-1; D possibly corresponds to TRBD1 (5 bases). The CDR3 spans 13 residues. The ends were cut back, 1 base at V and 8 bases at J, with 9 bases in the middle. The germline V gene has CDR1 PRHDT and CDR2 FYEKMQ (reference sequence). CDR3 nucleotides: TGTGCCAGCAGCTTAGATCCCAGGGATGAGCAGTTCTTC. Its translation is CASSLDPRDEQFF.

This clone was counted between two and nine times. The rearrangement joins TRBV7-9 to TRBJ2-3; possible D gene TRBD2, 6 bases. Germline lookup yields CDR1 SEHNR and CDR2 FQNEAQ (reference sequence). The V end was cut by 5 bases, the J end by 3 bases, with 21 bases between. This CDR3 has 17 residues. The DNA for the CDR3 is TGTGCCAGCAGCCCCCGACTAGGACCGCAGGGTACAGATACGCAGTATTTT. Translated: CASSPRLGPQGTDTQYF.

This chain connects TRBV5-1 to TRBJ2-5; TRBD1 aligns across 7 bases. The DNA end is more similar to TRBJ2-7, so the J call may be wrong. Germline assignment: CDR1 SGHRS and CDR2 YFSETQ. The CDR3 is 16 residues long. The CDR3 nucleotides read TGCGCCAGCAGCTTGGAGACAGGGTTTGGCATTGGCGAGCAGTACTTC. Its protein product is CASSLETGFGIGEQYF.

The V and J genes are TRBV4-2 and TRBJ2-4, with 8 bases identical to TRBD1. V shed 3 bases, J shed 9 bases, and the junction held 13 bases outside the gene matches. Per the germline V gene, CDR1 is LGHNA and CDR2 is YNFKEQ. This CDR3 is 16 amino acids long. The CDR3 DNA reads TGTGCCAGCAGCCACCTTGGACAGGGCATGAGTGGCATTCAGTACTTC. Its protein product is CASSHLGQGMSGIQYF.

This sequence joins TRBV5-4 and TRBJ1-1; possibly TRBD1 for D (5 bases). CDR1 and CDR2 from the germline V gene are SGHNT and YYREEE (reference sequence). The CDR3 runs 15 residues. Trimming took off 0 bases at V and 3 bases at J, with 12 bases between the two ends. The CDR3 is CASSLARDLYTEAFF. The CDR3 DNA reads TGTGCCAGCAGCTTGGCCCGGGACTTATACACTGAAGCTTTCTTT.

This clone has more than one count but fewer than ten. The chain is built from TRBV19 and TRBJ2-3, with D tentatively TRBD1 (5 bases). The germline CDR1 and CDR2 sequences are LNHDA and SQIVND (reference sequence). V gave up 7 bases and J gave up 3 bases, with 20 bases separating them. The CDR3 is made up of 16 amino acids. The CDR3 DNA follows: TGTGCCAGTAAAGGAAAGGGGAACCGGGTGACAGATACGCAGTATTTT. Its protein is CASKGKGNRVTDTQYF.

V gene TRBV19 combines with J gene TRBJ1-2; D might be TRBD1 (5 bases). The V end was cut by 10 bases, the J end by 7 bases, with 28 bases between. The CDR3 has 16 residues. Germline loops: CDR1 LNHDA, CDR2 SQIVND (reference sequence). CDR3 bases: TGTGCCACTCGAAAGGCGACCCAGGGAGGTACTACTGGCTACACCTTC. This translates into CATRKATQGGTTGYTF.

CDR3 sequence (DNA): TGCGCCTCCCGAGGCACCGGGGAGCTGTTTTTT. Residues: CASRGTGELFF. V is TRBV5-1 and J is TRBJ2-2; no clear D gene. Trimming cost V 10 bases and J 4 bases, with 8 bases left between them. CDR1 is SGHRS, CDR2 YFSETQ, per germline. This CDR3 has 11 amino acids. Together with reference TRBV5-1 and TRBJ2-2, the CDR3 gives the full variable domain: KAGVTQTPRYLIKTRGQQVTLSCSPISGHRSVSWYQQTPGQGLQFLFEYFSETQRNKGNFPGRFSGRQFSNSRSEMNVSTLELGDSALYLCASRGTGELFFGEGSRLTVL.

This sequence joins TRBV11-1 and TRBJ2-5; D is perhaps TRBD2 (6 bases). V lost 10 bases, J lost 5 bases, and 17 bases lay in between. Germline V gives CDR1 SGHAT, CDR2 FQDESV (reference sequence). The CDR3 is made up of 13 amino acids. CDR3 nucleotides: TGTGCCACTGCGACCCGGGAGCAGGAGACCCAGTACTTC. Translation gives CATATREQETQYF. Full variable domain (missing parts from reference TRBV11-1 and TRBJ2-5): EAEVAQSPRYKITEKSQAVAFWCDPISGHATLYWYRQILGQGPELLVQFQDESVVDDSQLPKDRFSAERLKGVDSTLKIQPAELGDSAMYLCATATREQETQYFGPGTRLLVL.

The genes are TRBV16 and TRBJ1-4, with D unclear. V shed 6 bases and J shed 8 bases, with 10 bases lying between them. The CDR3 runs 12 residues. Germline CDR1 reads KGHSY; CDR2 reads FQNENV. CDR3 sequence: CASRSDTEKLFF. Here the CDR3 DNA reads TGTGCCAGCAGAAGTGATACAGAAAAACTGTTTTTT.

This clone was observed a handful of times. The V call is TRBV5-4, the J call TRBJ2-1, with 10 positions matching TRBD1. Germline lookup yields CDR1 SGHNT and CDR2 YYREEE (reference sequence). V lost 4 bases and J lost 8; bases outside the gene matches: 9. This CDR3 has 15 amino acids. The CDR3 loop reads CASSQGGTGEYEQFF. The CDR3 region has the DNA TGTGCCAGCAGCCAGGGTGGGACAGGGGAATATGAGCAGTTCTTC. Supplemented by reference TRBV5-4 and TRBJ2-1, the full variable domain reads ETGVTQSPTHLIKTRGQQVTLRCSSQSGHNTVSWYQQALGQGPQFIFQYYREEENGRGNFPPRFSGLQFPNYSSELNVNALELDDSALYLCASSQGGTGEYEQFFGPGTRLTVL.

This clone was seen a single time. Other DNA sequences in this sample translate to the same CDR3. This rearrangement joins TRBV9 to TRBJ2-1; 11 positions match TRBD2. J gave up 4 bases and V 0 bases, and 3 bases lay outside the gene matches. The germline gives CDR1 SGDLS, CDR2 YYNGEE. The CDR3 loop spans 16 amino acids. CDR3 coding DNA: TGTGCCAGCAGCGTAGGGGCTAGCGGGGGGTACAATGAGCAGTTCTTC. Its protein is CASSVGASGGYNEQFF. Based on the CDR3 plus reference TRBV9 and TRBJ2-1, the full variable domain is DSGVTQTPKHLITATGQRVTLRCSPRSGDLSVYWYQQSLDQGLQFLIQYYNGEERAKGNILERFSAQQFPDLHSELNLSSLELGDSALYFCASSVGASGGYNEQFFGPGTRLTVL.

The chain has TRBV10-3 and TRBJ1-1, with 8 bases that match TRBD1. Trimming at V came to 6 bases and at J to 0 bases, leaving 3 bases not matched to a gene. CDR1 and CDR2 from the germline V gene are ENHRY and SYGVKD. The CDR3 is 14 amino acids. The DNA for the CDR3 is TGTGCCATCAGGGGGACAGGATTGAACACTGAAGCTTTCTTT. It encodes CAIRGTGLNTEAFF.

The chain joins TRBV7-8 to TRBJ2-1, with D possibly TRBD2 on 5 matching bases. Deletions cut 5 bases from V and 10 bases from J, with 6 bases between. Germline loops: CDR1 SGHVS, CDR2 FQNEAQ. CDR3 length: 10 residues. As DNA, the CDR3 is TGTGCCAGCAGCCCTAGCGAGCAGTTCTTC. Its protein product is CASSPSEQFF.

The rearrangement joins TRBV14 to TRBJ1-1, with D perhaps TRBD1 (6 bases). CDR3 size: 18 residues. The V gene's germline CDR1 is SGHDN and CDR2 FVKESK. The V and J ends lost 0 bases and 5 bases respectively, with 22 bases between them. The CDR3 loop reads CASSQESDRWQGRTEAFF. For the CDR3, the DNA is TGTGCCAGCAGCCAAGAATCGGACCGATGGCAGGGGAGAACTGAAGCTTTCTTT.

The CDR3 DNA reads as TGCGCCAGCAGCTTGGGGGGCGCAGACAGTGGGGCCAACGTCCTGACTTTC. Protein: CASSLGGADSGANVLTF. The V call is TRBV5-1, the J call TRBJ2-6, with D possibly being TRBD1 (5 bases). Germline-derived CDR1 and CDR2 are SGHRS and YFSETQ. Trimming pared 0 bases from V and 3 bases from J, leaving 13 bases between. The CDR3 contains 17 residues.

On this clone itself: At the DNA level, this CDR3 is encoded by other sequences in the same sample as well. The chain recombines TRBV5-1 with TRBJ1-5; D is unresolved. CDR3 length equals 14 residues. The ends were cut back, 4 bases at V and 0 bases at J, with 8 bases in the middle. CDR1 is SGHRS and CDR2 is YFSETQ in the germline V gene. Here the CDR3 DNA reads TGCGCCAGCAGCCCCGGGGTTAGCAATCAGCCCCAGCATTTT. Residues: CASSPGVSNQPQHF. The full variable domain, with the rest looked up from reference TRBV5-1 and TRBJ1-5, is KAGVTQTPRYLIKTRGQQVTLSCSPISGHRSVSWYQQTPGQGLQFLFEYFSETQRNKGNFPGRFSGRQFSNSRSEMNVSTLELGDSALYLCASSPGVSNQPQHFGDGTRLSIL.

This sequence joins TRBV7-9 and TRBJ2-5; D is ambiguous. V was shortened by 4 bases and J by 0 bases, with 9 bases between the two germline ends. CDR1 is SEHNR, CDR2 FQNEAQ, per germline (reference sequence). The CDR3 totals 14 residues. Written as DNA, the CDR3 is TGTGCCAGCAGCTCGTCCAAGCACCAAGAGACCCAGTACTTC. It translates to CASSSSKHQETQYF.